Below are 10 T cell receptor beta chains sequenced from a single sample in a study of radiotherapy plus CTLA-4 blockade in lung cancer. The protocol was immunoSEQ multiplex PCR, while the TCRdb copy is restricted to in-frame clones and leaves out a portion. This sample has fewer than 140,000 clones; 70% to 90% occur once, and the top ten carry 2% to 3%. This specimen consisted of peripheral blood, obtained from a patient treated with radiotherapy plus ipilimumab. The origin of the receptors is a human donor with non-small cell lung cancer that progressed on radiotherapy plus ipilimumab. Some clones in this sample may be carry-over from other donors' samples.

The gene calls are TRBV5-1 and TRBJ1-2; the match to TRBD1 covers 8 bases. CDR3 size: 13 residues. Germline V gives CDR1 SGHRS, CDR2 YFSETQ. Trimming cost V 4 bases and J 8 bases; bases outside gene matches: 7. CDR3 sequence reads: CASSNQGARGYTF. The DNA of the CDR3 is TGCGCCAGCAGCAATCAGGGGGCGCGAGGCTACACCTTC.

The J gene is TRBJ2-7, the V gene TRBV25-1; 7 nucleotides line up with TRBD2. V dropped 1 base and J dropped 9; count of bases not matched to a gene: 6. This CDR3 has 13 amino acids. Germline V gene lookup returns CDR1 MGHDK and CDR2 SYGVNS. CDR3 in DNA: TGTGCCAGCAGTGAATTGCGGGGAGGGAGGCAGTACTTC. Its translation is CASSELRGGRQYF.

This chain uses TRBV18 with TRBJ1-1; no firm D call. Germline CDR1 KGHSH, CDR2 LQKENI. V gave up 1 base and J gave up 5 bases, with 8 bases separating them. This CDR3 region has 13 residues. The CDR3 protein is CASSPLRDTEAFF. In DNA, the CDR3 is TGTGCCAGCTCACCACTGAGGGATACTGAAGCTTTCTTT.

The gene calls are TRBV19 and TRBJ1-5; D is unclear. From germline, CDR1 is LNHDA and CDR2 SQIVND (reference sequence). V was clipped by 3 bases and J by 5 bases, with 17 bases between them. The CDR3 runs to 16 residues. The CDR3 reads CASSIRPEGTDQPQHF. The CDR3 DNA is TGTGCCAGTAGTATTCGGCCAGAAGGCACGGATCAGCCCCAGCATTTT.

The chain joins TRBV5-1 to TRBJ2-1, with D tentatively TRBD1 (5 bases). Germline V gives CDR1 SGHRS, CDR2 YFSETQ. Trimming removed 3 bases from V and 2 bases from J, with 12 bases in between. This CDR3 region has 15 residues. The chain's CDR3 is CASSSRQTTYNEQFF. The CDR3 nucleotides are TGCGCCAGCAGCTCACGACAGACGACCTACAATGAGCAGTTCTTC.

The V gene is TRBV6-6, the J gene TRBJ1-1; 7 bases match TRBD1. The ends lost 4 bases at V and 1 base at J; junction bases unmatched: 6. CDR1 and CDR2 from the germline V gene are MNHNY and SVGAGI (reference sequence). This CDR3 contains 15 residues. CDR3 amino acids: CASSSQGDWNTEAFF. The CDR3 DNA is TGTGCCAGCAGTTCGCAGGGGGATTGGAACACTGAAGCTTTCTTT.

The rearrangement uses TRBV28 and TRBJ1-1, with TRBD1 matching 7 bases. The CDR3 has 16 residues. CDR1 and CDR2 from the germline V gene are MDHEN and SYDVKM. J was trimmed by 5 bases and V by 2 bases; bases with no gene match: 11. The chain's CDR3 is CASSLIGPRGRTEAFF. Written as DNA, the CDR3 is TGTGCCAGCAGTTTAATTGGCCCAAGGGGGCGAACTGAAGCTTTCTTT.

This rearrangement joins TRBV5-1 to TRBJ1-1; D is possibly TRBD1 (6 bases). Germline CDR1 and CDR2: SGHRS and YFSETQ. CDR3 length: 16 amino acids. V lost 4 bases, J lost 4 bases, and 20 bases lay in between. The chain's CDR3 is CASSHGRQAQITEAFF. The CDR3 bases are TGCGCCAGCAGCCACGGCAGACAGGCCCAGATCACTGAAGCTTTCTTT. Full variable domain (rest looked up from reference TRBV5-1 and TRBJ1-1): KAGVTQTPRYLIKTRGQQVTLSCSPISGHRSVSWYQQTPGQGLQFLFEYFSETQRNKGNFPGRFSGRQFSNSRSEMNVSTLELGDSALYLCASSHGRQAQITEAFFGQGTRLTVV.

This sequence joins TRBV19 and TRBJ1-5; D is uncertain. With 2 bases removed from V and 9 bases from J, the gap between germline ends came to 17 bases. The CDR3 is 15 residues long. Looked up from germline, CDR1 is LNHDA and CDR2 is SQIVND (reference sequence). This chain's CDR3 is CASSIFPQKEVPQHF. CDR3 in DNA: TGTGCCAGTAGTATATTCCCGCAGAAAGAGGTGCCCCAGCATTTT.

This clone was detected a few times. J is TRBJ1-6 and V is TRBV9, with D perhaps TRBD1 (5 bases). CDR1 and CDR2 from the germline V gene are SGDLS and YYNGEE. The CDR3 is 15 amino acids. The V end lost 0 bases, the J end lost 7 bases, and 11 bases lay between the germline ends. The CDR3 reads CASSVGRAENSPLHF. The CDR3 DNA reads TGTGCCAGCAGCGTAGGCAGGGCGGAAAATTCACCCCTCCACTTT. Filled out from reference TRBV9 and TRBJ1-6, the complete variable domain reads DSGVTQTPKHLITATGQRVTLRCSPRSGDLSVYWYQQSLDQGLQFLIQYYNGEERAKGNILERFSAQQFPDLHSELNLSSLELGDSALYFCASSVGRAENSPLHFGNGTRLTVT.